One and the same sample provided the 4 T cell receptor beta chains below, sequenced in a study of T cell responses to AZD1222 COVID-19 vaccine. Libraries were prepared by immunoSEQ multiplex PCR; TCRdb keeps only in-frame clonotypes and omits some of them. Of 100,000 to 120,000 clones listed, roughly 87% are singletons. The sample here was peripheral blood, taken on day 0 of MenACWY control vaccination. These receptor sequences come from an adult in good health.

V gene TRBV4-1 combines with J gene TRBJ1-5, with D maybe TRBD1 (5 bases). CDR3 size: 14 residues. Per the germline V gene, CDR1 is MGHRA and CDR2 is YSYEKL. Trimming cost V 4 bases and J 3 bases, with 10 bases left between them. CDR3 sequence (DNA): TGCGCCAGCAGCCCAGTGGGGCCCAATCAGCCCCAGCATTTT. Protein sequence: CASSPVGPNQPQHF.

V and J are TRBV15 and TRBJ1-4; 9 bases agree with TRBD1. Germline CDR1 LNHNV, CDR2 YYDKDF (reference sequence). The CDR3 sequence is 15 residues long. V lost 5 bases to trimming and J lost 7 bases; unmatched junction nucleotides: 8. The CDR3 coding sequence is TGTGCCACCAGCGGCATACAGGGGGCGGGTGAAAAACTGTTTTTT. Encoded protein: CATSGIQGAGEKLFF.

V gene TRBV5-4 combines with J gene TRBJ2-7, with a tentative D call TRBD1 (8 bases). The CDR3 covers 15 residues. The germline V gene encodes CDR1 SGHNT and CDR2 YYREEE (reference sequence). V was cut by 5 bases and J by 5 bases, with 20 bases left in between. The DNA for the CDR3 is TGTGCCAGCAGGCTCCAGGGGGCAGGGGGGGACGAGCAGTACTTC. Residues: CASRLQGAGGDEQYF.

This clone was recorded only once. The chain carries TRBV7-3 and TRBJ2-6; D may correspond to TRBD1 or TRBD2 (5 bases each). Germline CDR1 is SGHTA and CDR2 is FQGTGA. V lost 1 base, J lost 4 bases, and 11 bases lay in between. The CDR3 contains 16 residues. The CDR3 sequence is CASSLNGARGANVLTF. CDR3 coding DNA: TGTGCCAGCAGCTTAAACGGGGCGCGCGGGGCCAACGTCCTGACTTTC.